One sample yielded the 17 T cell receptor beta chains listed below, sequenced in a study of follicular helper T cells after annual influenza vaccination. Time point indicated: 2014-2015 season, pre-vaccination. The repertoire was sequenced with immunoSEQ multiplex PCR; TCRdb's copy has only in-frame clones and lacks some. The sample lists over 14,000 clones, 84% occurring once. Sequences were derived from CXCR5- memory CD4+ T cells sorted from blood, sampled on the day of influenza vaccination. These receptors originate from an adult who received the influenza vaccine.

The V and J genes are TRBV30 and TRBJ2-2, with TRBD1 as a possible D gene (6 bases). The CDR3 consists of 13 residues. Trimming took 5 bases from V and 5 from J, leaving 12 bases between them. Germline V gene sequence: CDR1 GTSNPN, CDR2 SVGIG (reference sequence). The CDR3 protein is CAWRQGTTGELFF. As DNA, the CDR3 is TGTGCCTGGCGGCAGGGGACGACCGGGGAGCTGTTTTTT.

The gene calls are TRBV10-2 and TRBJ1-1, with unresolved D. CDR1 and CDR2 (germline): WSHSY, SAAADI. Trimming took off 3 bases at V and 4 bases at J, with 12 bases between the two ends. The CDR3 runs to 14 residues. The CDR3 nucleotides read TGCGCCAGCAGTGATGGGGTTTTGGGCACTGAAGCTTTCTTT. The encoded protein is CASSDGVLGTEAFF.

The chain uses TRBV7-2 and TRBJ2-2; D gene uncertain. V gave up 2 bases and J gave up 1 base, with 11 bases separating them. The V gene's germline CDR1 is SGHTA and CDR2 FQGNSA. This CDR3 contains 16 residues. For the CDR3, the DNA is TGTGCCAGCAGCTTATATCCGATAGGGAACACCGGGGAGCTGTTTTTT. Amino acids: CASSLYPIGNTGELFF.

A few counts support this clone. The rearrangement joins TRBV19 to TRBJ1-6; possible D gene TRBD1, 5 bases. The V end lost 5 bases, the J end lost 8 bases, and 13 bases lay between the germline ends. The CDR3 sequence is 14 residues long. Per the germline V gene, CDR1 is LNHDA and CDR2 is SQIVND (reference sequence). The CDR3 spells CASSQPGRDSPLHF. The CDR3 nucleotides read TGTGCCAGTAGTCAACCGGGGCGGGATTCACCCCTCCACTTT.

The V and J genes are TRBV12-5 and TRBJ1-5; D remains unclear. The CDR3 is made up of 15 amino acids. The V end was cut by 4 bases, the J end by 3 bases, with 13 bases between. Germline-derived CDR1 and CDR2 are LGHNT and FRNRAP. The CDR3 loop is CASGSRGPINQPQHF. CDR3 DNA: TGTGCTAGTGGTTCCCGAGGACCGATCAATCAGCCCCAGCATTTT.

The V gene is TRBV7-8, the J gene TRBJ2-3, with a weak D call TRBD2 (6 bases). Per the germline V gene, CDR1 is SGHVS and CDR2 is FQNEAQ. V shed 4 bases and J shed 8 bases, with 19 bases lying between them. CDR3 length equals 15 residues. This CDR3 is CASSSDSGLGGTQYF. The CDR3 DNA follows: TGTGCCAGCAGCTCGGACTCAGGGTTGGGGGGTACGCAGTATTTT.

The J gene is TRBJ2-3, the V gene TRBV4-2; 10 bases are a match to TRBD2. J gave up 4 bases and V 4 bases, and 5 bases lay outside the gene matches. Germline assignment: CDR1 LGHNA and CDR2 YNFKEQ. CDR3 length equals 15 residues. The CDR3 DNA sequence: TGTGCCAGCAGCCCCAGCGGGGGGGTGGCAGATACGCAGTATTTT. Its protein is CASSPSGGVADTQYF.

This clone showed up just a few times. The chain is built from TRBV28 and TRBJ1-6; D is possibly TRBD1 (6 bases). CDR3 length equals 14 residues. Deletions cut 6 bases from V and 5 bases from J, with 11 bases between. Germline loops: CDR1 MDHEN, CDR2 SYDVKM. The CDR3 nucleotides read TGTGCCAGCAGCCCAAGGACAGATAATTCACCCCTCCACTTT. Its protein product is CASSPRTDNSPLHF.

This chain links TRBV12-2 with TRBJ1-3. TRBV12-2 is a documented pseudogene. This CDR3 spans 19 amino acids. The CDR3 reads CASRLARGVRLSSGNTIYF. The DNA of the CDR3 is TGTGCAAGTCGCTTAGCGCGCGGGGTGAGGTTATCCTCTGGAAACACCATATATTTT.

V usage is TRBV11-2 and J usage is TRBJ2-3; TRBD2 aligns across 7 bases. Germline V gene data show CDR1 as SGHAT and CDR2 as FQNNGV. With V trimmed by 0 bases and J by 12 bases, 6 bases remained unmatched. CDR3 length equals 13 residues. CDR3 nucleotide sequence: TGTGCCAGCAGCTTAGAGGGGGGGACCCTCCAGTATTTT. Translating it yields CASSLEGGTLQYF.

This chain links TRBV6-6 with TRBJ2-1, with D perhaps TRBD1 (5 bases). V lost 4 bases and J 3 bases, leaving 7 bases between the germline ends. Germline V CDR1 and CDR2: MNHNY, SVGAGI (reference sequence). This CDR3 comprises 13 residues. Here the CDR3 reads CASSSTVYNEQFF. The CDR3 nucleotides read TGTGCCAGCAGTTCGACAGTCTACAATGAGCAGTTCTTC.

J is TRBJ2-1 and V is TRBV4-1; 7 bases line up with TRBD2. The germline gives CDR1 MGHRA, CDR2 YSYEKL. The CDR3 is 18 amino acids. Germline trimming cut 4 bases from V and 6 bases from J; bases unmatched to any gene: 18. CDR3 bases: TGCGCCAGCAGCCGTTTGGGACGCACCCTAGCGGAGACCAATGAGCAGTTCTTC. Amino acid sequence: CASSRLGRTLAETNEQFF.

The rearrangement links TRBV7-3 to TRBJ2-7, with D perhaps matching TRBD2 (6 bases). Germline CDR1 SGHTA, CDR2 FQGTGA. V lost 5 bases, J lost 3 bases, and 17 bases lay in between. The CDR3 has 15 residues. The DNA of the CDR3 is TGTGCCAGCAGCCCGTCGGGGGAGGCTTTCTACGAGCAGTACTTC. The encoded protein is CASSPSGEAFYEQYF. The full variable domain, completed using reference TRBV7-3 and TRBJ2-7, is GAGVSQTPSNKVTEKGKYVELRCDPISGHTALYWYRQSLGQGPEFLIYFQGTGAADDSGLPNDRFFAVRPEGSVSTLKIQRTERGDSAVYLCASSPSGEAFYEQYFGPGTRLTVT.

This chain connects TRBV6-5 to TRBJ2-1; 8 bases fit TRBD2. The V and J ends lost 7 bases and 5 bases, in that order; junction bases with no gene match: 10. CDR3 size: 15 residues. CDR1 is MNHEY, CDR2 SVGAGI, per germline. The CDR3 DNA reads as TGTGCCAGCACCGATAGGGGCGGGGGGAACAATGAGCAGTTCTTC. Its protein is CASTDRGGGNNEQFF.

V usage is TRBV19 and J usage is TRBJ1-6; 10 nucleotides agree with TRBD1. CDR1 LNHDA and CDR2 SQIVND come from the germline V gene (reference sequence). V lost 8 bases to trimming and J lost 7 bases; unmatched junction nucleotides: 5. The CDR3 sequence is 14 residues long. CDR3 nucleotides: TGTGCCAGTCACCGGGACAGGGGAAATTCACCCCTCCACTTT. Its translation: CASHRDRGNSPLHF.

The rearrangement joins TRBV28 to TRBJ1-5, with no clear D. The germline gives CDR1 MDHEN, CDR2 SYDVKM. The CDR3 is 16 amino acids. The CDR3 DNA follows: TGTGCGAGTTTTGGCGACGTAGGGCTACGCAATCAGCCCCAGCATTTT. It specifies CASFGDVGLRNQPQHF.

The gene calls are TRBV7-2 and TRBJ2-1, with D perhaps matching TRBD2 (5 bases). Germline V gene data show CDR1 as SGHTA and CDR2 as FQGNSA. The CDR3 is made up of 16 amino acids. Trimming shortened V by 5 bases and J by 2 bases, and 16 bases separated the two germline ends. The CDR3 DNA sequence: TGTGCCAGCAGCCCCCCGACGGGGAATACCTACAATGAGCAGTTCTTC. Residues: CASSPPTGNTYNEQFF.